The rows below give T cell receptor beta chains drawn from one sample of a study of T cell responses to AZD1222 COVID-19 vaccine. The table came from immunoSEQ multiplex PCR; TCRdb's copy has only in-frame clones and leaves some out. The data hold nearly 110,000 clones, with approximately 88% observed a single time. The sequencing here drew on peripheral blood, taken on day 0 of AZD1222 vaccination. The receptors were sampled from an adult in good health. Each CDR3 is given with its conserved first and last residue. D genes are given only for firm matches. Not all rows give a size; the values are once, few, many and, for expanded clones, a class.

v_call,d_call,clone_size,j_call,cdr3_aa,cdr3_nt
TRBV28,NA,NA,TRBJ2-5,CASSPGETQYF,TGTGCCAGCAGCCCTGGAGAGACCCAGTACTTC
TRBV5-6,NA,NA,TRBJ1-4,CASSLRSISTNEKLFF,TGTGCCAGCAGCTTGAGATCTATTTCAACTAATGAAAAACTGTTTTTT
TRBV7-2,NA,NA,TRBJ2-7,CASSLSGGGGSYEQYF,TGTGCCAGCAGCTTATCAGGCGGCGGAGGGAGTTACGAGCAGTACTTC
TRBV19,NA,NA,TRBJ1-4,CASSPQGNEKLFF,TGTGCCAGTAGCCCGCAGGGGAATGAAAAACTGTTTTTT
TRBV30,NA,NA,TRBJ1-1,CAWTRDDAFF,TGTGCCTGGACCCGGGATGATGCTTTCTTT
TRBV27,NA,NA,TRBJ2-2,CASSLGQGWGELFF,TGTGCCAGCAGTTTAGGCCAGGGGTGGGGGGAGCTGTTTTTT
TRBV7-6,NA,once,TRBJ2-2,CASSLRENTGELFF,TGTGCCAGCAGCTTGCGCGAGAACACCGGGGAGCTGTTTTTT
TRBV19,NA,NA,TRBJ2-5,CASSISYMEETQYF,TGTGCCAGTAGTATCTCCTATATGGAAGAGACCCAGTACTTC
TRBV11-1,TRBD2,NA,TRBJ2-1,CASSSLAGGFPNEQFF,TGTGCCAGCAGCTCCCTAGCGGGAGGTTTTCCCAATGAGCAGTTCTTC
TRBV5-1,NA,NA,TRBJ2-1,CASSPHGTVWGQFF,TGCGCCAGCAGCCCGCACGGGACCGTGTGGGGGCAGTTCTTC
TRBV29-1,NA,NA,TRBJ1-5,CSVGQGNQPQHF,TGCAGCGTTGGACAGGGCAATCAGCCCCAGCATTTT
TRBV3-1/TRBV3-2,TRBD1,NA,TRBJ2-7,CASSPGQGITYEQYF,TGTGCCAGCAGCCCGGGACAGGGGATAACCTACGAGCAGTACTTC
TRBV20-1,TRBD2,NA,TRBJ2-7,CSASLAGGREQYF,TGCAGTGCTAGTCTCGCGGGAGGTAGGGAGCAGTACTTC
TRBV6-1,NA,NA,TRBJ1-1,CASSEPGTHYTEAFF,TGTGCCAGCAGTGAACCTGGGACACACTACACTGAAGCTTTCTTT
TRBV4-1,NA,NA,TRBJ2-1,CASSQGGSNNEQFF,TGCGCCAGCAGCCAAGGCGGATCCAACAATGAGCAGTTCTTC
TRBV29-1,TRBD1,NA,TRBJ1-1,CSVGQGGNTEAFF,TGCAGCGTTGGACAGGGGGGTAACACTGAAGCTTTCTTT
TRBV5-4,TRBD2,NA,TRBJ2-7,CASSSSIAGESYEQYF,TGTGCCAGCAGCTCGTCGATAGCGGGAGAGTCCTACGAGCAGTACTTC
TRBV25-1,NA,NA,TRBJ1-1,CASSAFDVNTEAFF,TGTGCCAGCAGTGCCTTTGATGTGAACACTGAAGCTTTCTTT
TRBV13,NA,NA,TRBJ1-1,CASTSRGRDEAFF,TGTGCCAGCACCTCTAGGGGCAGGGATGAAGCTTTCTTT
TRBV7-2,TRBD2,NA,TRBJ2-1,CASSLLAGGEQFF,TGTGCCAGCAGCTTACTAGCGGGAGGCGAGCAGTTCTTC
TRBV7-3,NA,NA,TRBJ2-1,CASSSAASEQFF,TGTGCCAGCAGCTCAGCAGCCAGTGAGCAGTTCTTC
TRBV28,NA,NA,TRBJ2-2,CASRPGGARTGELFF,TGTGCCAGCAGGCCAGGGGGGGCTCGCACCGGGGAGCTGTTTTTT
TRBV27,TRBD2,NA,TRBJ2-1,CASSWLGLSDNEQFF,TGTGCCAGCAGTTGGTTGGGACTATCCGACAATGAGCAGTTCTTC
TRBV5-5,NA,NA,TRBJ2-1,CASSLDYEQFF,TGTGCCAGCAGCTTGGATTATGAGCAGTTCTTC
TRBV30,NA,NA,TRBJ1-3,CAWSAQGNTIYF,TGTGCCTGGAGTGCACAGGGAAACACCATATATTTT
TRBV7-9,NA,NA,TRBJ1-2,CASSLAMGTLDYGYTF,TGTGCCAGCAGCTTAGCTATGGGCACACTAGACTATGGCTACACCTTC
TRBV30,NA,NA,TRBJ2-7,CAWSATGTGSYEQYF,TGTGCCTGGAGCGCCACCGGGACGGGATCCTACGAGCAGTACTTC
TRBV24-1,NA,NA,TRBJ2-5,CATSGTWETQYF,TGTGCCACCAGTGGGACCTGGGAGACCCAGTACTTC
TRBV5-4,NA,NA,TRBJ2-3,CASSLSSGSTDTQYF,TGTGCCAGCAGCTTGAGTAGCGGAAGCACAGATACGCAGTATTTT
TRBV10-2,NA,few,TRBJ1-3,CASSVRNRDPSGNTIYF,TGCGCCAGCAGTGTCAGGAACCGCGACCCCTCTGGAAACACCATATATTTT
TRBV12-3/TRBV12-4,NA,NA,TRBJ2-5,CASSYRDTVYF,TGTGCCAGCAGCTACCGGGACACGGTGTACTTC
TRBV28,TRBD2,NA,TRBJ2-1,CASSLNLAGKWNEQFF,TGTGCCAGCAGTTTGAATCTAGCGGGAAAGTGGAATGAGCAGTTCTTC
TRBV30,NA,NA,TRBJ1-5,CAWSKVLSLGTQPQHF,TGTGCCTGGAGTAAAGTATTGTCATTGGGGACTCAGCCCCAGCATTTT
TRBV29-1,NA,NA,TRBJ1-1,CSVVVNTEAFF,TGCAGCGTTGTCGTGAACACTGAAGCTTTCTTT
TRBV6-2/TRBV6-3,NA,NA,TRBJ2-2,CASSYPNVHTGELFF,TGTGCCAGCAGTTACCCAAATGTTCACACCGGGGAGCTGTTTTTT
TRBV7-2,TRBD2,NA,TRBJ2-1,CASSPPGLAGGREQFF,TGTGCCAGCAGCCCGCCGGGACTAGCGGGAGGGAGGGAGCAGTTCTTC
TRBV11-1,NA,NA,TRBJ2-7,CASSRSTGSYEQYF,TGTGCCAGCAGCCGCTCGACAGGCTCTTACGAGCAGTACTTC
TRBV28,NA,NA,TRBJ1-2,CASSYSVRGYTF,TGTGCCAGCAGTTACAGTGTAAGGGGCTACACCTTC
TRBV6-2/TRBV6-3,TRBD2,NA,TRBJ2-5,CASSPHPGLADQETQYF,TGTGCCAGCAGTCCACATCCGGGACTAGCGGACCAAGAGACCCAGTACTTC
TRBV27,TRBD1,NA,TRBJ1-2,CASSLRTGNYGYTF,TGTGCCAGCAGTTTACGGACAGGGAACTATGGCTACACCTTC
TRBV28,NA,NA,TRBJ2-4,CASSSAFEINIQYF,TGTGCCAGCAGTTCGGCCTTTGAGATAAACATTCAGTACTTC
TRBV28,TRBD2,NA,TRBJ2-1,CASIPGGAGNEQFF,TGTGCCAGCATCCCCGGGGGAGCGGGGAATGAGCAGTTCTTC
TRBV5-5,TRBD1,NA,TRBJ1-1,CASTWGDRGTEAFF,TGTGCCAGCACCTGGGGGGACAGGGGGACTGAAGCTTTCTTT
TRBV3-1/TRBV3-2,NA,NA,TRBJ2-2,CASRFEGLAENTGELFF,TGTGCCAGCAGGTTCGAGGGTTTAGCCGAGAACACCGGGGAGCTGTTTTTT
TRBV12-3/TRBV12-4,NA,NA,TRBJ2-3,CASSPSTDTQYF,TGTGCCAGCAGTCCCAGCACAGATACGCAGTATTTT
TRBV4-2,NA,NA,TRBJ2-3,CASSQEGDTHTDTQYF,TGTGCCAGCAGCCAAGAGGGGGATACCCACACAGATACGCAGTATTTT
TRBV7-2,TRBD2,NA,TRBJ2-2,CASSFSGINTGELFF,TGTGCCAGCAGCTTTAGCGGGATAAACACCGGGGAGCTGTTTTTT
TRBV5-1,NA,NA,TRBJ1-5,CASKGGDGNQPQHF,TGCGCCAGCAAGGGGGGAGACGGCAATCAGCCCCAGCATTTT
TRBV4-2,TRBD2,NA,TRBJ2-7,CASSQGTSGTYEQYF,TGTGCCAGCAGCCAAGGGACTAGCGGGACCTACGAGCAGTACTTC
TRBV14,NA,NA,TRBJ1-1,CASSPPGRQNTEAFF,TGTGCCAGCAGCCCGCCGGGGAGGCAGAACACTGAAGCTTTCTTT
TRBV28,TRBD1,NA,TRBJ2-7,CASSSGTGDAYEQYF,TGTGCCAGCAGTTCCGGGACAGGGGATGCCTACGAGCAGTACTTC